A selection of T cell receptor beta chains follows, all from one sample in a study of CD8+ T cells in alopecia areata. Method: immunoSEQ multiplex PCR; TCRdb's copy keeps in-frame clones and lacks some. The sample carries about 180,000 clones, 50% to 60% recorded once. Sample: CD4+ T cells sorted from blood, taken at week 0. The source of these receptors is a human donor with alopecia areata. The CDR3 runs from the conserved cysteine through the conserved F or W. The D gene is left open where the match is weak. Clone size is not always given. Where it is, it says once, few, many or a class for expanded clones.

j_call v_call d_call clone_size cdr3_nt cdr3_aa
TRBJ2-2 TRBV7-2 . . TGTGCCAGCAGCTCCCTCGGATCGGGTGCCGGGGAGCTGTTTTTT CASSSLGSGAGELFF
TRBJ2-7 TRBV10-2 TRBD1 few TGCGCCAGCAGTGAGTCCGGGGTGGGGACAGGGGCCTACGAGCAGTACTTC CASSESGVGTGAYEQYF
TRBJ1-5 TRBV29-1 . few TGCAGCGTTGCCGGGACAAGTGATCAGCCCCAGCATTTT CSVAGTSDQPQHF
TRBJ2-2 TRBV29-1 . few TGCAGCGTTGATACAGGGCTCAACACCGGGGAGCTGTTTTTT CSVDTGLNTGELFF
TRBJ1-4 TRBV7-9 TRBD1 . TGTGCCAGCAGCTTGAACAGGGGGCTTAATGAAAAACTGTTTTTT CASSLNRGLNEKLFF
TRBJ1-1 TRBV30 . few TGTGCGGGTATGGACACTGAAGCTTTCTTT CAGMDTEAFF
TRBJ2-5 TRBV4-1 TRBD1 few TGCGCCAGCAGCCGGTTGGGACAGCCCCAAGAGACCCAGTACTTC CASSRLGQPQETQYF
TRBJ1-3 TRBV5-1 . . TGCGCCAGCAGCTTGGAGGCAGGTCTGGGAGGAAACACCATATATTTT CASSLEAGLGGNTIYF
TRBJ2-3 TRBV4-2 . few TGTGCCAGCAGCCAAGAGTCCCCGGATACGCAGTATTTT CASSQESPDTQYF
TRBJ2-7 TRBV29-1 . . TGCAGCACAGGGAGGACCATCCGCGAGCAGTACTTC CSTGRTIREQYF
TRBJ1-2 TRBV6-1 . . TGTGCCAGCAGTCGGACAGTAACTAACTATGGCTACACCTTC CASSRTVTNYGYTF
TRBJ2-5 TRBV29-1 . once TGCAGCGTTGAAGCGGGACCGCCTCAAGAGACCCAGTACTTC CSVEAGPPQETQYF
TRBJ1-2 TRBV15 TRBD1 . TGTGCCACCAGCAGAGATTTGACAGGGGGCCGCTATGGCTACACCTTC CATSRDLTGGRYGYTF
TRBJ1-2 TRBV6-5 . . TGTGCCAGCAGTCCCCGGGCAGGGACTGGCTACACCTTC CASSPRAGTGYTF
TRBJ1-3 TRBV19 . . TGTGCCAGTAGTATAGGCAGGAGCTCTGGAAACACCATATATTTT CASSIGRSSGNTIYF
TRBJ1-2 TRBV7-9 . . TGTGCCAGCAGCGCCCAAGGGTCGGATGGCTACACCTTC CASSAQGSDGYTF
TRBJ2-3 TRBV29-1 . few TGCAGCGTCTATGGCCCTCTCACAGATACGCAGTATTTT CSVYGPLTDTQYF
TRBJ1-4 TRBV6-5 . once TGTGCCAGCAGTTTTACGGGGATAGGAACTAATGAAAAACTGTTTTTT CASSFTGIGTNEKLFF
TRBJ2-7 TRBV6-5 . once TGTGCCAGCAGTTACCATGAGGAGTATTACGAGCAGTACTTC CASSYHEEYYEQYF
TRBJ1-2 TRBV6-1 . . TGTGCCAGCAGTTTGGACGGAAACTATGGCTACACCTTC CASSLDGNYGYTF
TRBJ2-1 TRBV29-1 TRBD1 few TGCAGCACCCAAACGACAGGGCATGAGCAGTTCTTC CSTQTTGHEQFF
TRBJ2-5 TRBV7-7 TRBD2 once TGTGCCAGCAGCCGTAGCGGGGGGATCAGGGAGACCCAGTACTTC CASSRSGGIRETQYF
TRBJ1-5 TRBV7-2 TRBD1 . TGTGCCAGCAGCACAGGGGGTCGACAGCCCCAGCATTTT CASSTGGRQPQHF
TRBJ2-2 TRBV30 . . TGTGCCTGGAGTGAGGGTATATCCACCGGGGAGCTGTTTTTT CAWSEGISTGELFF
TRBJ2-1 TRBV5-5 TRBD2 few TGTGCCAGCGTACTAGCGGGGGAATACAATGAGCAGTTCTTC CASVLAGEYNEQFF
TRBJ2-3 TRBV29-1 . . TGCAGCGTCGAACTGGCGCGCACAGATACGCAGTATTTT CSVELARTDTQYF
TRBJ2-7 TRBV25-1 TRBD2 . TGTGCCAGCAGTGATTCCGCCGGGACTAGGGGATTCTACGAGCAGTACTTC CASSDSAGTRGFYEQYF
TRBJ2-5 TRBV9 . few TGTGCCAGCAGCGTAGCCTTTGGAGGACTCCAAGAGACCCAGTACTTC CASSVAFGGLQETQYF
TRBJ2-7 TRBV11-2 TRBD2 few TGTGCCAGCAGCCCCCGGGGGGGGAGGAGCTCCTACGAGCAGTACTTC CASSPRGGRSSYEQYF
TRBJ2-3 TRBV9 . . TGTGCCAGCAGCGTAGGAGGTTGGGCGGATACGCAGTATTTT CASSVGGWADTQYF
TRBJ1-1 TRBV6-1 . . TGTGCCAGCAGCCGGGACCGGCCCCCTGAAGCTTTCTTT CASSRDRPPEAFF